This T cell receptor (beta chain) was profiled in a study of T cells in Graves' hyperthyroidism and ophthalmopathy. TCR beta CDR3 regions were amplified from RNA. HTBI primers drove first-round RT-PCR of the TCR CDR3. TCRdb called the multiplex PCR reads again in MiXCR, with one record for every CDR3 protein. Among around 720,000 distinct CDR3 sequences listed, about a third were seen once. With 0 bases removed from V and 10 bases from J, the gap between germline ends came to 14 bases. CDR1 is SGHNT and CDR2 is YYREEE in the germline V gene (reference sequence). The length of the CDR3 is 13 residues. This receptor was obtained from a woman in her thirties or forties with Graves' hyperthyroidism. The sequenced material came from blood. The genes are TRBV5-4 and TRBJ2-7; the D gene could be TRBD1 or TRBD2 (5 bases each). CDR3 DNA: TGTGCCAGCAGCTTGGCTGTCGGGGCGGAACAGTACTTC. It is translated as CASSLAVGAEQYF.